The clone carrying this T cell receptor beta chain was picked up one time. This CDR3 comprises 11 residues. CDR1 and CDR2 (germline): SNHLY, FYNNEI. V lost 5 bases and J 8 bases, leaving 7 bases between the germline ends. This sample was taken from a study of shared clonotypes between healthy human individuals. Positively selected for CCR7, the CD45RO-negative cells used as naive CD8 cells excluded terminally differentiated effector memory CD45RA+ cells. The method was immunoSEQ multiplex PCR; TCRdb's version includes in-frame clones alone and lacks a portion of them. The sample contains around 2.1 million clones, about 92% of which appear only once.

The TCR was taken from a young man in good health. Some clones in this sample may be carry-over from other donors' samples. The specimen was naive CD8+ T cells from PBMCs. The rearrangement joins TRBV2 to TRBJ2-1; TRBD1 or TRBD2 may be the D gene (5 bases each). The CDR3 DNA sequence: TGTGCCAGCAGTCGAGGGGATGAGCAGTTCTTC. Protein product: CASSRGDEQFF.